Below, 7 T cell receptor beta chains from the same sample are listed, as sequenced in a study of T-cell memory formation after mild COVID-19. TCRdb reanalysed the 5' RACE reads using MiXCR and keeps one entry per CDR3 protein. The sample yields around 390,000 distinct CDR3 sequences, about 15% seen once. Input material: PBMCs or a T cell subset sorted from them (not recorded which). These receptors were taken from a young man who had mild COVID-19 (a few samples of this study predate the infection). Cell type and time point are not known.

A few counts support this clonotype. The chain recombines TRBV24-1 with TRBJ2-5; D not resolved. V was trimmed by 5 bases and J by 7 bases, leaving 16 bases between them. Germline assignment: CDR1 KGHDR and CDR2 SFDVKD. This CDR3 comprises 14 residues. The CDR3 protein is CATSAPGPRGTQYF. Here the CDR3 DNA reads TGTGCCACCAGTGCTCCCGGACCGCGCGGGACCCAGTACTTC.

This sequence joins TRBV5-6 and TRBJ2-3; 8 nucleotides agree with TRBD2. Per germline, CDR1 SGHDT and CDR2 YYEEEE. V trimming: 5 bases; J trimming: 4 bases; junction bases outside the gene matches: 6. CDR3 length: 14 amino acids. The CDR3 DNA sequence: TGTGCCAGCAGACAAGGACTAGCTTCAGATACGCAGTATTTT. Residues: CASRQGLASDTQYF.

This clonotype turned up a few times. This chain uses TRBV12-3 or TRBV12-4 with TRBJ1-5, with D perhaps TRBD1 (5 bases). Between the trimmed V and J ends, which lost 1 base and 0 bases, there was a span of 10 bases. The CDR3 sequence is 16 residues long. As DNA, the CDR3 is TGTGCCAGCAGTTTAGACGGCAGGGTTAGCAATCAGCCCCAGCATTTT. Translating gives CASSLDGRVSNQPQHF.

This clonotype showed up just a few times. This chain connects TRBV5-1 to TRBJ2-7; 9 bases line up with TRBD1. The germline V gene has CDR1 SGHRS and CDR2 YFSETQ. CDR3 length: 15 residues. The V segment lost 3 bases and the J segment 0 bases; nucleotides outside the gene matches: 4. CDR3: CASSWGDRVSYEQYF. CDR3 in DNA: TGCGCCAGCAGCTGGGGGGACAGGGTCTCCTACGAGCAGTACTTC.

This clonotype was detected ten times or more. This chain joins TRBV20-1 and TRBJ2-2, with 10 bases matching TRBD1. Germline V lookup: CDR1 DFQATT, CDR2 SNEGSKA (reference sequence). CDR3 length: 15 residues. V gave up 3 bases and J gave up 10 bases; unmatched junction bases: 11. In DNA, the CDR3 is TGCAGTGCTAGGGGGGCGGGACAGGGGAGTGAGGAGCTGTTTTTT. Its protein is CSARGAGQGSEELFF.

This chain connects TRBV5-1 to TRBJ2-1; TRBD2 matches at 13 bases. CDR3 length: 16 residues. V lost 4 bases and J lost 12; bases outside the gene matches: 13. Germline assignment: CDR1 SGHRS and CDR2 YFSETQ. The chain's CDR3 is CASSPRTSGGDRGQFF. In nucleotides, the CDR3 is TGCGCCAGCAGCCCTAGGACTAGCGGGGGAGACCGAGGGCAGTTCTTC. The variable domain in full, completed from reference TRBV5-1 and TRBJ2-1, reads KAGVTQTPRYLIKTRGQQVTLSCSPISGHRSVSWYQQTPGQGLQFLFEYFSETQRNKGNFPGRFSGRQFSNSRSEMNVSTLELGDSALYLCASSPRTSGGDRGQFFGPGTRLTVL.

The gene calls are TRBV5-1 and TRBJ2-7, with 9 positions matching TRBD1. Germline V lookup: CDR1 SGHRS, CDR2 YFSETQ. CDR3 length equals 15 residues. Germline trimming cut 4 bases from V and 4 bases from J; bases unmatched to any gene: 9. CDR3 residues: CASSTTGGADYEQYF. CDR3 DNA: TGCGCCAGCAGCACAACAGGGGGCGCGGATTACGAGCAGTACTTC.